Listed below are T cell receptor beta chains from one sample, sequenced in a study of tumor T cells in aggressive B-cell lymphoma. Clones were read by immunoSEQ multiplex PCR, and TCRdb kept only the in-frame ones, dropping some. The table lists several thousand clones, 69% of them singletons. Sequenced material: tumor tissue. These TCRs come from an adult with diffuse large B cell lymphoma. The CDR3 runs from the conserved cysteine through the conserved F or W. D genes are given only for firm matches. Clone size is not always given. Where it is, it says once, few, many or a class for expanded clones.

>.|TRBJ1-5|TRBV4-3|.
TGCGCCAGCAGCCTCTCCCGGACAGCGAATCAGCCCCAGCATTTT
CASSLSRTANQPQHF
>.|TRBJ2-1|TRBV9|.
TGTGCCAGCAGCGTAGTATCGTACAATGAGCAGTTCTTC
CASSVVSYNEQFF
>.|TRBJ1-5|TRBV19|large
TGTGCCAGTAGTATACAGGGATATAGCAATCAGCCCCAGCATTTT
CASSIQGYSNQPQHF
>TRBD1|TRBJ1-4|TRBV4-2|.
TGTGCCAGCAGCCGGGACAGGGACGGCGATGAAAAACTGTTTTTT
CASSRDRDGDEKLFF
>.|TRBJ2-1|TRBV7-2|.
TGTGCCAGCAGCTTAGCGATGATGAGGAGCTCCTACAATGAGCAGTTCTTC
CASSLAMMRSSYNEQFF
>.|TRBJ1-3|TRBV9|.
TGTGCCAGCAGCGGGTGGTTGGGCCAATCTCAAGGAAACACCATATATTTT
CASSGWLGQSQGNTIYF
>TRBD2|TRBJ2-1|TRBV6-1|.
TGTGCCAGCGATGGGGGACTAGCACTTACGAATGAGCAGTTCTTC
CASDGGLALTNEQFF
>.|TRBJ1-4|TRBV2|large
TGTGCCAGCAGTGAGGACAGTAATGAAAAACTGTTTTTT
CASSEDSNEKLFF
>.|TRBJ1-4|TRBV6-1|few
TGTGCCACCACTGGTAGACATGCAACTAATGAAAAACTGTTTTTT
CATTGRHATNEKLFF
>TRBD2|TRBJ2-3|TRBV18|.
TGTGCCAGCTCAAGTACTAGCGACGCTCTAGATACGCAGTATTTT
CASSSTSDALDTQYF
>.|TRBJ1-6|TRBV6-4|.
TGTGCCAGCAGTGAACGCCTTACCGGAGGTTCACCCCTCCACTTT
CASSERLTGGSPLHF
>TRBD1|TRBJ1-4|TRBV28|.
TGTGCCAGCAGAACAGGGGTGTTCAGTGAAAAACTGTTTTTT
CASRTGVFSEKLFF
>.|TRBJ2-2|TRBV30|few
TGTGCCTGGAGAAAGGGGCGGAACACCGGGGAGCTGTTTTTT
CAWRKGRNTGELFF
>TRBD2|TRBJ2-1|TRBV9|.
TGTGCCAGCAGCGCCCATCCGGGACTAGTGTCCAATGAGCAGTTCTTC
CASSAHPGLVSNEQFF
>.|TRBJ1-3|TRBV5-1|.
TGCGCCAGCAGCTTGCTCGGGACTGGAAACACCATATATTTT
CASSLLGTGNTIYF
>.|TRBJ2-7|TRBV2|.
TGTGCCAGCGGAGGGTTCTACGAGCAGTACTTC
CASGGFYEQYF
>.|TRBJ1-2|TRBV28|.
TGTGCCAGCAGTTCCCCCGACAGACTTTATGGCTACACCTTC
CASSSPDRLYGYTF
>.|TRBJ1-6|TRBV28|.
TGTGCCAGCAGTTTGGACAGAGGAAACTCACCCCTCCACTTT
CASSLDRGNSPLHF
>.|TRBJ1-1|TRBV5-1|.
TGCGCCAGCAGCTGGTCAGGGGAGAACACTGAAGCTTTCTTT
CASSWSGENTEAFF
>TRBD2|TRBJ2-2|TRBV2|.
TGTGCCAGCAGTGGACTAGCGGGAGCGGGGGAGCTGTTTTTT
CASSGLAGAGELFF
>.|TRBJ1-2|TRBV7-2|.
TGTGCCAGCAGCTCCGGGATCTATGGCTACACCTTC
CASSSGIYGYTF
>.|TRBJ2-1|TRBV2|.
TGTGCCAGCAGTGAAGTTCCCCTACGGCAGTTCTTC
CASSEVPLRQFF
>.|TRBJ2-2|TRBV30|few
TGTGCCTGGAGACAGGGTAGGGCCGGGGAGCTGTTTTTT
CAWRQGRAGELFF
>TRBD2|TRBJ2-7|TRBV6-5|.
TGTGCCAGCAGTCCACGACTAGCTGCCTACGAGCAGTACTTC
CASSPRLAAYEQYF
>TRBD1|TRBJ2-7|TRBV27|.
TGTGCCAGCAGTCTCGACAGGGTTCGGTACGAACAGTACTTC
CASSLDRVRYEQYF
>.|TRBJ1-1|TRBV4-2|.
TGTGCCAGCAGCCGGGATGGGGGCTTGGGCACTGAAGCTTTCTTT
CASSRDGGLGTEAFF
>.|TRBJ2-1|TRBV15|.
TGTGCCACCAGCAGAGATCTGCTAGACAATGAGCAGTTCTTC
CATSRDLLDNEQFF
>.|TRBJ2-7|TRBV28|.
TGTGCCAGCAGCGGCGGGACAGTCCTCTACGAGCAGTACTTC
CASSGGTVLYEQYF
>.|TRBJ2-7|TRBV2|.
TGTGCCAGCACCGGTGACAGGTCCTACGAGCAGTACTTC
CASTGDRSYEQYF
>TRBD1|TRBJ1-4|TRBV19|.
TGTGCCAGTAGTACCGGGACAGGGACAAATGAAAAACTGTTTTTT
CASSTGTGTNEKLFF
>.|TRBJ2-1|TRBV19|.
TGTGCCAGTAGTTCCGACAGCCTCTCCTACAATGAGCAGTTCTTC
CASSSDSLSYNEQFF
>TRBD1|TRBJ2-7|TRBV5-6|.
TGTGCCAGCAGCCTAATAGGTTGGGGACAGGGGAAGTCCTACGAGCAGTACTTC
CASSLIGWGQGKSYEQYF
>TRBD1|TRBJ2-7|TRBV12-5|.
TGTGCTAGTGGCCCCCGGGACAGAGAAGCTTACGAGCAGTACTTC
CASGPRDREAYEQYF
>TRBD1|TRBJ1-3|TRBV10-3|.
TGTGCCATCAGTTCTTCCGGGACAGGGATATATTTT
CAISSSGTGIYF
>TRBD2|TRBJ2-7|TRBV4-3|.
TGCGCCAGCAGCCAAGATCTAGGACTAGCGGGAAGGAAGCAGTACTTC
CASSQDLGLAGRKQYF
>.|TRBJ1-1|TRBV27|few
TGTGCCAGCAGTCTTACAGGTTTGAACACTGAAGCTTTCTTT
CASSLTGLNTEAFF
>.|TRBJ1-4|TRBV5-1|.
TGCGCCAGCAGCTTGCGGGGGGGCCCTAATGAAAAACTGTTTTTT
CASSLRGGPNEKLFF
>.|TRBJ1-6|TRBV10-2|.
TGCGCCAGCAGTGAACAGGGAACCTACTCACCCCTCCACTTT
CASSEQGTYSPLHF
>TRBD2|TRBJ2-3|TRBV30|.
TGTGCCTGGAAGAGACTAGCGGGAGGCACAGATACGCAGTATTTT
CAWKRLAGGTDTQYF
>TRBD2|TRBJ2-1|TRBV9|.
TGTGCCAGCAGCGTAGTGGGGACTAGCGGGTACAATGAGCAGTTCTTC
CASSVVGTSGYNEQFF
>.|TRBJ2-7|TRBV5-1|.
TGCGCCAGCAGCTTGGCTAGCGCCGAGCAGTACTTC
CASSLASAEQYF
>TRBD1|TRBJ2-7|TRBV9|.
TGTGCCAGCAGCGCACCGGGGACAGGGCGTAACGAGCAGTACTTC
CASSAPGTGRNEQYF
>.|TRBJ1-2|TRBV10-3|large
TGTGCCATCAATGAAAGAGCTAACTATGGCTACACCTTC
CAINERANYGYTF
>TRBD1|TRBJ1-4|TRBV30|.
TGTGCCTGGACTCGACAGGGGTTTTATGAAAAACTGTTTTTT
CAWTRQGFYEKLFF
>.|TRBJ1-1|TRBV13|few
TGTGCCAGCAGCTCATCTATGAACACTGAAGCTTTCTTT
CASSSSMNTEAFF
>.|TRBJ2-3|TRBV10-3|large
TGTGCCATCACGGGGTCCCTCACAGATACGCAGTATTTT
CAITGSLTDTQYF
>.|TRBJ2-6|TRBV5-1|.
TGCGCCAGCAGCTTGAACGGGGATGTAAGTTCTGGGGCCAACGTCCTGACTTTC
CASSLNGDVSSGANVLTF
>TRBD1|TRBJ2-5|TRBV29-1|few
TGCAGCGCTTCGGGACAGCTACAAGAGACCCAGTACTTC
CSASGQLQETQYF